The 2 T cell receptor beta chains below were found in one sample sequenced in a study of monozygotic twins with inflammatory bowel disease. TCRdb reprocessed the 5' RACE reads and keeps a single row for each CDR3 protein, giving no DNA. The repertoire table contains about 160,000 distinct CDR3 sequences. The sequencing sample was made of blood. The origin of the receptors is a human donor with ulcerative colitis or Crohn's disease, or a healthy co-twin of an affected twin (not recorded which).

The chain has TRBV5-1 and TRBJ2-1. CDR1 is SGHRS, CDR2 YFSETQ, per germline. CDR3 length equals 13 residues. The CDR3 sequence is CANSLAADNEQFF.

The chain's CDR3 is CASGSGTGELFF. The chain employs TRBV12-5 and TRBJ2-2; TCRdb names TRBD1, which stays unverified in the absence of DNA. Germline assignment: CDR1 LGHNT and CDR2 FRNRAP. This CDR3 comprises 12 residues. Full variable domain (outside the CDR3, taken from reference TRBV12-5 and TRBJ2-2): DARVTQTPRHKVTEMGQEVTMRCQPILGHNTVFWYRQTMMQGLELLAYFRNRAPLDDSGMPKDRFSAEMPDATLATLKIQPSEPRDSAVYFCASGSGTGELFFGEGSRLTVL.